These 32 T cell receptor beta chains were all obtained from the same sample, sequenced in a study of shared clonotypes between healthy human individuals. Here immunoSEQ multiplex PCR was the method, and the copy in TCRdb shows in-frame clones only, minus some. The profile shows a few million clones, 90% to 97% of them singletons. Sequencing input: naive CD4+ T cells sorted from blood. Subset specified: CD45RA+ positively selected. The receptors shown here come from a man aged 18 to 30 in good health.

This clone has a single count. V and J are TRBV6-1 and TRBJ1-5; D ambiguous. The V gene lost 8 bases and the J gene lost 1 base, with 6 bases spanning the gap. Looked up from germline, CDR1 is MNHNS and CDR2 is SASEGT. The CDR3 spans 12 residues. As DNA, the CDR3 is TGTGCCAGCCAGGCCAGCAATCAGCCCCAGCATTTT. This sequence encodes CASQASNQPQHF.

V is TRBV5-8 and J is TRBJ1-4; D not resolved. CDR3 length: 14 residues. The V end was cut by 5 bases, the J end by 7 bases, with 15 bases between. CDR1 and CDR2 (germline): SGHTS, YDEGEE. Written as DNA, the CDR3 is TGTGCCAGCAGTCATTGGGATACGGGTGAAAAACTGTTTTTT. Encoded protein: CASSHWDTGEKLFF.

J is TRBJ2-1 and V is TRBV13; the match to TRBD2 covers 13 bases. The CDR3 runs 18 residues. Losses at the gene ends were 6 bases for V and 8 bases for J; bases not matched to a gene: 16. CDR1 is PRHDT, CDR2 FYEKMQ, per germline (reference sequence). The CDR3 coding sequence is TGTGCCAGCAGACATATCTCCTCGGGACTAGCGGGGATGGATGAGCAGTTCTTC. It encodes CASRHISSGLAGMDEQFF.

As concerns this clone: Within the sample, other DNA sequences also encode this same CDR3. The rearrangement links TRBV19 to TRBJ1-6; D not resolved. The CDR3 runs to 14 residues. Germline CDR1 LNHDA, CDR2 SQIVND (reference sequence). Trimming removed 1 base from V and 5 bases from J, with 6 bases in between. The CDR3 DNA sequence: TGTGCCAGTAGTATAGGGACGGATAATTCACCCCTCCACTTT. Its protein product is CASSIGTDNSPLHF.

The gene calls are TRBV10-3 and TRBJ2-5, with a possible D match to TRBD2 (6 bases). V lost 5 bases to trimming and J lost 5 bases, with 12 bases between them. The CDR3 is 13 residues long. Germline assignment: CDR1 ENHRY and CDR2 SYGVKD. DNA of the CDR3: TGTGCCATCAGTCGGGGAGGATTGGAGACCCAGTACTTC. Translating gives CAISRGGLETQYF.

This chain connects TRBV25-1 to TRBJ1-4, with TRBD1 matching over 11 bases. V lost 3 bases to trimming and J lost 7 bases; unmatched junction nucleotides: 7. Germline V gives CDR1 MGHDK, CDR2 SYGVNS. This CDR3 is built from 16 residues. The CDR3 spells CASSDPGQGVIEKLFF. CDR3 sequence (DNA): TGTGCCAGCAGTGACCCGGGACAGGGGGTAATTGAAAAACTGTTTTTT. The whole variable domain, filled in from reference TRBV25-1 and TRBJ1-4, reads EADIYQTPRYLVIGTGKKITLECSQTMGHDKMYWYQQDPGMELHLIHYSYGVNSTEKGDLSSESTVSRIRTEHFPLTLESARPSHTSQYLCASSDPGQGVIEKLFFGSGTQLSVL.

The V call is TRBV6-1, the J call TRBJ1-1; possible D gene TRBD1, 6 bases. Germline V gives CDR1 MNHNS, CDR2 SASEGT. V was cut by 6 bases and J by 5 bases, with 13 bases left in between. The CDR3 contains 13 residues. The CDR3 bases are TGTGCCAGCAGGGAGACTCAGGGGACTGAAGCTTTCTTT. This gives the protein CASRETQGTEAFF.

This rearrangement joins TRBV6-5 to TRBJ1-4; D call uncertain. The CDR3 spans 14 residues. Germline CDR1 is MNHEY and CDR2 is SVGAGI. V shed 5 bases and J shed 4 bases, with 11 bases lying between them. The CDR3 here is CASSLAGSNEKLFF. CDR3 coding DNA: TGTGCCAGCAGTCTCGCCGGTAGTAATGAAAAACTGTTTTTT.

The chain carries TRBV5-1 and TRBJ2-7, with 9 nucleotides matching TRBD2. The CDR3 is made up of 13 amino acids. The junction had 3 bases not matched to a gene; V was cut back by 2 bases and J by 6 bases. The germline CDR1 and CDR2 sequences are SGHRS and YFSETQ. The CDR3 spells CASSFSGGSEQYF. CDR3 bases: TGCGCCAGCAGCTTTAGCGGGGGAAGCGAGCAGTACTTC.

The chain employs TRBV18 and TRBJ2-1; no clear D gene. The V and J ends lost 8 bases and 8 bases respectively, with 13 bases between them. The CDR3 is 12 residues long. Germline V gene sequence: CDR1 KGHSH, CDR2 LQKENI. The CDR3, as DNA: TGTGCCAGCACTCACCAGCCCGATGAGCAGTTCTTC. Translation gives CASTHQPDEQFF.

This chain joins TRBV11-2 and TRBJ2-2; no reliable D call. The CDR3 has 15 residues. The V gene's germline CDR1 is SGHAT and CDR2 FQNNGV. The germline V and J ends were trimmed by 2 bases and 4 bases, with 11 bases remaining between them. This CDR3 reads CASSLLSHSTGELFF. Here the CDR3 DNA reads TGTGCCAGCAGCTTACTGTCCCACTCCACCGGGGAGCTGTTTTTT.

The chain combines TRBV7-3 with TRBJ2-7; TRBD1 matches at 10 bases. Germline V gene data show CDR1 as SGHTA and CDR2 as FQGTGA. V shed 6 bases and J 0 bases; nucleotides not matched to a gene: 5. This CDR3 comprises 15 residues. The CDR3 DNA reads TGTGCCAGCAGTGTGACAGGGGGCTCCTCCTACGAGCAGTACTTC. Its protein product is CASSVTGGSSYEQYF.

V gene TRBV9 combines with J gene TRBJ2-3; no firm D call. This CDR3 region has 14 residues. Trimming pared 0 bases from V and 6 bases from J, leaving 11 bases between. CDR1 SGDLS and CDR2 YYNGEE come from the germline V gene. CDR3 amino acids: CASSVVGGVDTQYF. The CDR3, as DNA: TGTGCCAGCAGCGTAGTGGGCGGTGTGGATACGCAGTATTTT.

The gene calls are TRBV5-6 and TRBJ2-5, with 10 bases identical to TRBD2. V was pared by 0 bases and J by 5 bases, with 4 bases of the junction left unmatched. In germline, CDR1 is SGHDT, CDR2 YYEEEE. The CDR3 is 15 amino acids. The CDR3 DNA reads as TGTGCCAGCAGCTTGGCGCCTAGCGGGAGTGAGACCCAGTACTTC. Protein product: CASSLAPSGSETQYF.

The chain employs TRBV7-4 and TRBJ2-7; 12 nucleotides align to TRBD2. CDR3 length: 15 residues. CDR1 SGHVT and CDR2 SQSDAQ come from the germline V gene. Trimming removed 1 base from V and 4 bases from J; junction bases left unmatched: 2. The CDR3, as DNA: TGTGCCAGCAGCTTAGGGCTAGCGGGAGGGTACGAGCAGTACTTC. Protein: CASSLGLAGGYEQYF.

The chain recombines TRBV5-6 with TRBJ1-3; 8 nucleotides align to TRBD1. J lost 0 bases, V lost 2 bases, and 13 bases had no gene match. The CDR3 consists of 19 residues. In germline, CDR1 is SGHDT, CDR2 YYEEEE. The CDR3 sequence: CASSFTGGSPNFSGNTIYF. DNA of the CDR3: TGTGCCAGCAGCTTCACAGGGGGATCTCCGAACTTCTCTGGAAACACCATATATTTT.

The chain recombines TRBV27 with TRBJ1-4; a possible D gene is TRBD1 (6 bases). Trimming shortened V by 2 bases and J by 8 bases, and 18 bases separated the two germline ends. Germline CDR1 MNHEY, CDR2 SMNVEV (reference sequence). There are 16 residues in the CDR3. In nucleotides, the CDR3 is TGTGCCAGCAGTTTAATTTTTAGGGGGGCTGGAGAAAAACTGTTTTTT. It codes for CASSLIFRGAGEKLFF.

The CDR3 DNA follows: TGTGCCAGCAGTCAAGACAGGGTTTTTGGGGAGCAGTACTTC. It encodes CASSQDRVFGEQYF. This chain connects TRBV6-1 to TRBJ2-7; 7 positions match TRBD1. The CDR3 loop spans 14 amino acids. The J segment lost 7 bases and the V segment lost 5 bases, leaving 11 bases of the junction unmatched. Per germline, CDR1 MNHNS and CDR2 SASEGT.

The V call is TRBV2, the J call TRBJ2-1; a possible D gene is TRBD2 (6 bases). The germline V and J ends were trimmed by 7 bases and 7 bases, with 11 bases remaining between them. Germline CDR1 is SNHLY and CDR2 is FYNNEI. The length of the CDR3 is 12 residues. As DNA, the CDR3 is TGTGCCAGCACCTCAGGGAGGAATGAGCAGTTCTTC. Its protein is CASTSGRNEQFF.

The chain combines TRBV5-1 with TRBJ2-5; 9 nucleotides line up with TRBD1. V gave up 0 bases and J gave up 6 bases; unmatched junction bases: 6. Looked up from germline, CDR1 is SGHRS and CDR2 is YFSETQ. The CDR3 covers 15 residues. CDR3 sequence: CASSLETGGFKTQYF. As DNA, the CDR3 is TGCGCCAGCAGCTTGGAGACAGGGGGATTTAAGACCCAGTACTTC. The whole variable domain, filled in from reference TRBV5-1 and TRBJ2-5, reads KAGVTQTPRYLIKTRGQQVTLSCSPISGHRSVSWYQQTPGQGLQFLFEYFSETQRNKGNFPGRFSGRQFSNSRSEMNVSTLELGDSALYLCASSLETGGFKTQYFGPGTRLLVL.

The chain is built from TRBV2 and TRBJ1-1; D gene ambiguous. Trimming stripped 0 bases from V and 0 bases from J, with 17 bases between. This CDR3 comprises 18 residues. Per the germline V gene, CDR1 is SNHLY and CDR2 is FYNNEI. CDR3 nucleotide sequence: TGTGCCAGCAGTGAAGCTCCCCTACTGTCCCCTATGAACACTGAAGCTTTCTTT. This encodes CASSEAPLLSPMNTEAFF.

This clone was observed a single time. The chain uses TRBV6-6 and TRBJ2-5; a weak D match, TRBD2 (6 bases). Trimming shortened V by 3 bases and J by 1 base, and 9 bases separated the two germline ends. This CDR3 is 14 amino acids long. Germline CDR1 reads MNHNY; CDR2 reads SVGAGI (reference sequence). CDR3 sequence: CASSYLRGQETQYF. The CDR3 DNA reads TGTGCCAGCAGTTATTTGCGGGGCCAAGAGACCCAGTACTTC.

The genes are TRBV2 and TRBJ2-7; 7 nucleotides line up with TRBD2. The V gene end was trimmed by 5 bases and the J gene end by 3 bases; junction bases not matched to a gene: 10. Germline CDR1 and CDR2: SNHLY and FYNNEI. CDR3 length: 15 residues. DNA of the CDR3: TGTGCCAGCAGTTATGGGGGGGAGGGCCGCTACGAGCAGTACTTC. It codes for CASSYGGEGRYEQYF. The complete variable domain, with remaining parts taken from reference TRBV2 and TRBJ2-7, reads EPEVTQTPSHQVTQMGQEVILRCVPISNHLYFYWYRQILGQKVEFLVSFYNNEISEKSEIFDDQFSVERPDGSNFTLKIRSTKLEDSAMYFCASSYGGEGRYEQYFGPGTRLTVT.

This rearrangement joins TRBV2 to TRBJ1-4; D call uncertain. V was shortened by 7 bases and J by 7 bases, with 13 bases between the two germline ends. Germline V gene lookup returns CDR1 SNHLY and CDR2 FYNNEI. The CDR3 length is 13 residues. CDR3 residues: CASTPRVIEKLFF. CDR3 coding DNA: TGTGCCAGCACCCCCCGCGTTATTGAAAAACTGTTTTTT.

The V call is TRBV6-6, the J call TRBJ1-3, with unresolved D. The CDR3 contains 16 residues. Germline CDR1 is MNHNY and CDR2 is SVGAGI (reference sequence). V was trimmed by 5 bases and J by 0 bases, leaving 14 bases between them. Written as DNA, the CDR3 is TGTGCCAGCAGTCATCGAGGGATCCTCTCTGGAAACACCATATATTTT. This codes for CASSHRGILSGNTIYF.

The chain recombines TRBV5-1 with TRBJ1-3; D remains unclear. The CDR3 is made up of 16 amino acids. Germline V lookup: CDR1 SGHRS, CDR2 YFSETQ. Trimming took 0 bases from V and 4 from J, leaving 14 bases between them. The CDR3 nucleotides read TGCGCCAGCAGCTTGGGCCGTCTAGACGTAGGAAACACCATATATTTT. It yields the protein CASSLGRLDVGNTIYF. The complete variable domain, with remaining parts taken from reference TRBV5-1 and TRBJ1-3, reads KAGVTQTPRYLIKTRGQQVTLSCSPISGHRSVSWYQQTPGQGLQFLFEYFSETQRNKGNFPGRFSGRQFSNSRSEMNVSTLELGDSALYLCASSLGRLDVGNTIYFGEGSWLTVV.

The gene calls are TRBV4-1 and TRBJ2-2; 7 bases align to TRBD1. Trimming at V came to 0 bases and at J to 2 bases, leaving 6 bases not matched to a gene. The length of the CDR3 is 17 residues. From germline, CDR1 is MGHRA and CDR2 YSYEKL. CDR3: CASSQDKGALNTGELFF. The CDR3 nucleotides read TGCGCCAGCAGCCAAGACAAGGGGGCCCTAAACACCGGGGAGCTGTTTTTT.

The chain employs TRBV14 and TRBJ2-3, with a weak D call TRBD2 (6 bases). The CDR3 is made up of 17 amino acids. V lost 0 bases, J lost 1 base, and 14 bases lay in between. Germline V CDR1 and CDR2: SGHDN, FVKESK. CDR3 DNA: TGTGCCAGCAGCCAAGATGATAAGGGAGGAGGCACAGATACGCAGTATTTT. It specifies CASSQDDKGGGTDTQYF.

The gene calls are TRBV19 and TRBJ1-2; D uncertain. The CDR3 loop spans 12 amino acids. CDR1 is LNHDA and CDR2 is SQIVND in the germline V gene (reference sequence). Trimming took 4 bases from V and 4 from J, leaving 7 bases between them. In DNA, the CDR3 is TGTGCCAGTAGTAATCGGTCCTATGGCTACACCTTC. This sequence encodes CASSNRSYGYTF.

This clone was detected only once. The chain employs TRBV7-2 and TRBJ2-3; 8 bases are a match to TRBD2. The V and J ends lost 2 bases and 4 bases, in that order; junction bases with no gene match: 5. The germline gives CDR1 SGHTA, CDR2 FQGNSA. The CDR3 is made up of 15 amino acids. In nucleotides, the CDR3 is TGTGCCAGCAGCTTAAGGTCAGCGGGGGCAGATACGCAGTATTTT. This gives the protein CASSLRSAGADTQYF. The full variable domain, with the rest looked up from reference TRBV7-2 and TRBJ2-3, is GAGVSQSPSNKVTEKGKDVELRCDPISGHTALYWYRQSLGQGLEFLIYFQGNSAPDKSGLPSDRFSAERTGGSVSTLTIQRTQQEDSAVYLCASSLRSAGADTQYFGPGTRLTVL.

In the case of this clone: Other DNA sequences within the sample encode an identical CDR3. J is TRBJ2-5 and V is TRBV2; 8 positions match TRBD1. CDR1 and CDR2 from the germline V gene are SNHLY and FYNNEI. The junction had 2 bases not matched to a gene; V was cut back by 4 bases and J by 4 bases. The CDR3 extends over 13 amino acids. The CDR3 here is CASSAGQGETQYF. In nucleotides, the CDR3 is TGTGCCAGCAGTGCTGGACAGGGAGAGACCCAGTACTTC.

CDR3 loop: CASSLTRGERIHEQFF. For the CDR3, the DNA is TGTGCCAGCTCACTGACCCGGGGGGAGCGGATTCATGAGCAGTTCTTC. The rearrangement links TRBV18 to TRBJ2-1, with 7 nucleotides matching TRBD2. With V trimmed by 4 bases and J by 8 bases, 14 bases remained unmatched. Germline V gene lookup returns CDR1 KGHSH and CDR2 LQKENI. The length of the CDR3 is 16 residues.